These T cell receptor beta chains were read from a single sample in a study of CD8+CD57+ T cells in acquired aplastic anemia. From the reads, TCRdb called clonotypes with MiXCR, one entry per CDR3 protein. Of around 430,000 distinct CDR3 sequences in the sample, around a third are singletons; the top ten hold less than 0.85%. The specimen sequenced was sorted CD4+, CD8+, or CD8+CD57+ T cells (not recorded which) from PBMCs. Every receptor here comes from a human donor with aplastic anemia. The CDR3 runs from the conserved cysteine through the conserved F or W. Each record gives: J gene, clone size, D gene, V gene, CDR3 protein, CDR3 DNA. A D gene is named only where the DNA matches it firmly. Part of the rows lack a size; the others show once, few, many or a class for expanded clones.

TRBJ1-1 | many | - | TRBV29-1 | CSVDGQMNTEAFF | TGCAGCGTTGACGGTCAGATGAACACTGAAGCTTTCTTT
TRBJ2-2 | - | - | TRBV9 | CASSVNDLFTGELFF | TGTGCCAGCAGCGTAAATGATCTTTTCACCGGGGAGCTGTTTTTT
TRBJ2-5 | many | - | TRBV2 | CASGREETQYF | TGTGCCAGCGGCAGGGAAGAGACCCAGTACTTC
TRBJ2-5 | many | - | TRBV10-3 | CAICPGRGETQYF | TGTGCCATCTGTCCCGGGAGAGGGGAGACCCAGTACTTC
TRBJ2-1 | - | - | TRBV29-1 | CSVLTLLGGEQFF | TGCAGCGTCTTGACGCTCCTCGGGGGTGAGCAGTTCTTC
TRBJ1-1 | - | - | TRBV15 | CATSREKRLNTEAFF | TGTGCCACCAGTAGAGAAAAAAGGCTTAACACTGAAGCTTTCTTT
TRBJ1-6 | - | - | TRBV30 | CAWTSESSYNSPLHF | TGTGCCTGGACGTCCGAAAGCTCCTATAATTCACCCCTCCACTTT
TRBJ1-5 | many | TRBD1 | TRBV29-1 | CSVEKTGPVNQPQHF | TGCAGCGTTGAGAAGACAGGGCCCGTCAATCAGCCCCAGCATTTT
TRBJ1-1 | few | - | TRBV20-1 | CSASLAHGNTEAFF | TGCAGTGCTAGTCTAGCCCATGGGAACACTGAAGCTTTCTTT
TRBJ1-5 | few | - | TRBV30 | CAWSLPWGVGNQPQHF | TGTGCCTGGAGTCTCCCCTGGGGGGTCGGCAATCAGCCCCAGCATTTT
TRBJ2-7 | few | - | TRBV4-1 | CASSQVQLGYYEQYF | TGCGCCAGCAGCCAGGTCCAACTTGGGTACTACGAGCAGTACTTC
TRBJ1-2 | many | TRBD1 | TRBV19 | CASSHRGLGGYTF | TGTGCCAGTAGTCACAGGGGGCTAGGAGGCTACACCTTC
TRBJ2-2 | many | - | TRBV29-1 | CSVLRGGAGELFF | TGCAGCGTCCTCAGGGGAGGGGCCGGGGAGCTGTTTTTT
TRBJ2-7 | many | TRBD2 | TRBV7-9 | CASSLGGVWNEQYF | TGTGCCAGCAGCTTGGGGGGGGTGTGGAACGAGCAGTACTTC
TRBJ1-2 | many | - | TRBV3-1 | CASSQTPQGTYGYTF | TGTGCCAGCAGCCAAACACCACAGGGCACTTATGGCTACACCTTC
TRBJ1-5 | - | - | TRBV2 | CASSYLAGGNQPQHF | TGTGCCAGCAGTTACTTAGCAGGGGGCAATCAGCCCCAGCATTTT
TRBJ2-3 | - | TRBD2 | TRBV25-1 | CASRMTSGGSDTQYF | TGTGCCAGCAGGATGACTAGCGGGGGGTCAGATACGCAGTATTTT
TRBJ2-1 | - | - | TRBV7-2 | CASSLVWGNKQFF | TGTGCCAGCAGCTTAGTATGGGGCAATAAGCAGTTCTTC
TRBJ1-5 | many | TRBD1 | TRBV10-3 | CAISGGQGNQPQHF | TGTGCCATCAGTGGGGGACAGGGAAATCAGCCCCAGCATTTT
TRBJ2-1 | few | - | TRBV20-1 | CSAGLRAGANNEQFF | TGCAGTGCTGGCCTACGGGCGGGGGCCAACAATGAGCAGTTCTTC
TRBJ1-1 | - | - | TRBV6-2/TRBV6-3 | CASSWTAEAFF | TGTGCCAGCAGTTGGACAGCAGAAGCTTTCTTT
TRBJ2-3 | few | - | TRBV11-2 | CASSNRGGSADTQYF | TGTGCCAGCAGCAATAGGGGGGGCAGTGCAGATACGCAGTATTTT
TRBJ2-1 | many | TRBD1 | TRBV10-3 | CAIRDRGLDEQFF | TGTGCCATCCGGGACAGGGGGCTAGATGAGCAGTTCTTC
TRBJ2-7 | - | TRBD1 | TRBV2 | CASVTGVTYEQYF | TGTGCCAGCGTCACAGGGGTAACCTACGAGCAGTACTTC
TRBJ2-3 | - | TRBD2 | TRBV2 | CASSVAGGLGSTDTQYF | TGTGCCAGCAGCGTAGCGGGGGGCCTCGGTAGCACAGATACGCAGTATTTT
TRBJ1-4 | - | - | TRBV7-9 | CASSYPQSEKLFF | TGTGCCAGCAGTTACCCCCAATCGGAAAAACTGTTTTTT
TRBJ2-7 | few | TRBD1 | TRBV7-8 | CASSLRDRGTYEQYF | TGTGCCAGCAGCCTACGGGACAGGGGGACCTACGAGCAGTACTTC
TRBJ1-5 | - | - | TRBV24-1 | CAPTGFGQPQHF | TGTGCCCCCACAGGGTTCGGTCAGCCCCAGCATTTT
TRBJ1-1 | many | - | TRBV7-8 | CASSIDVDTEAFF | TGTGCCAGCAGCATAGACGTGGACACTGAAGCTTTCTTT
TRBJ2-5 | - | TRBD2 | TRBV29-1 | CSVEDLSGRSETQYF | TGCAGCGTTGAAGATCTTAGCGGGAGGTCTGAGACCCAGTACTTC
TRBJ1-2 | - | TRBD1 | TRBV24-1 | CATSEKGQGSYGYTF | TGTGCCACCAGTGAAAAGGGACAGGGATCCTATGGCTACACCTTC
TRBJ2-7 | few | TRBD2 | TRBV20-1 | CSARGGLAGGGHEQYF | TGCAGTGCTAGAGGGGGCTTAGCGGGAGGTGGCCACGAGCAGTACTTC
TRBJ2-1 | once | - | TRBV5-1 | CASSLLGLNEQFF | TGCGCCAGCAGCTTATTGGGACTCAATGAGCAGTTCTTC
TRBJ1-5 | many | - | TRBV25-1 | CASSATGTPQPQHF | TGTGCCAGCAGTGCCACGGGGACGCCCCAGCCCCAGCATTTT
TRBJ1-1 | - | - | TRBV10-3 | CAISESLGNEAFF | TGTGCCATCAGTGAGTCCCTGGGCAATGAAGCTTTCTTT
TRBJ1-2 | many | - | TRBV7-2 | CASSLFYGGARYGYTF | TGTGCCAGCAGCTTATTTTATGGGGGCGCGCGCTATGGCTACACCTTC
TRBJ2-7 | many | TRBD1 | TRBV2 | CASRGDSYEQYF | TGTGCCAGCAGGGGGGACAGCTACGAGCAGTACTTC
TRBJ1-6 | - | TRBD1 | TRBV19 | CASSTQGGRLHF | TGTGCCAGTAGTACTCAGGGGGGACGCCTCCACTTT
TRBJ2-5 | few | - | TRBV7-2 | CASSPRRAPGTQYF | TGTGCCAGCAGCCCGAGGAGGGCCCCAGGGACCCAGTACTTC
TRBJ2-3 | - | - | TRBV2 | CASTYTSTDTQYF | TGTGCCAGCACCTACACTAGCACAGATACGCAGTATTTT
TRBJ2-7 | - | - | TRBV2 | CASSPGANEQYF | TGTGCCAGCAGCCCGGGGGCTAACGAGCAGTACTTC
TRBJ1-6 | - | TRBD1 | TRBV28 | CASSWGTEANSPLHF | TGTGCCAGCAGTTGGGGGACAGAAGCAAATTCACCCCTCCACTTT
TRBJ1-1 | - | TRBD1 | TRBV6-1 | CASSVDRDAEAFF | TGTGCCAGCAGTGTAGACAGGGACGCTGAAGCTTTCTTT
TRBJ1-5 | many | - | TRBV4-1 | CASSQVTRNQPQHF | TGCGCCAGCAGCCAAGTTACTCGCAATCAGCCCCAGCATTTT
TRBJ2-7 | few | TRBD1 | TRBV11-2 | CASIHSGDRGGEQYF | TGTGCCAGCATCCACTCCGGGGACAGGGGTGGGGAGCAGTACTTC
TRBJ2-7 | many | TRBD2 | TRBV15 | CATSSSGRGPYEQYF | TGTGCCACCAGCAGTAGCGGGAGGGGGCCTTACGAGCAGTACTTC
TRBJ1-6 | many | - | TRBV28 | CASREQRVYNSPLHF | TGTGCCAGCAGAGAGCAACGGGTGTATAATTCACCCCTCCACTTT
TRBJ1-1 | many | TRBD1 | TRBV2 | CASRDRGTEAFF | TGTGCCAGCAGGGACAGGGGAACTGAAGCTTTCTTT
TRBJ1-2 | many | - | TRBV2 | CASSLLSGVDYGYTF | TGTGCCAGCAGCCTCCTCTCCGGTGTAGACTATGGCTACACCTTC
TRBJ1-2 | - | TRBD1 | TRBV6-1 | CASRGTGGYYGYTF | TGTGCCAGCAGAGGGACAGGGGGTTACTATGGCTACACCTTC
TRBJ1-1 | - | - | TRBV4-2 | CASSPGGGLEAFF | TGTGCCAGCAGCCCGGGTGGTGGGTTGGAAGCTTTCTTT
TRBJ1-5 | many | TRBD1 | TRBV5-8 | CASSRDRGGQPQHF | TGTGCCAGCAGTAGGGACAGGGGAGGTCAGCCCCAGCATTTT
TRBJ1-1 | - | - | TRBV20-1 | CSALITGLNTEAFF | TGCAGTGCCCTCATAACAGGGTTGAACACTGAAGCTTTCTTT
TRBJ1-3 | - | - | TRBV30 | CAWKSRAVVGNTIYF | TGTGCCTGGAAATCGAGGGCAGTAGTTGGAAACACCATATATTTT
TRBJ1-1 | - | TRBD1 | TRBV29-1 | CSEIDRVGGAFF | TGCAGCGAGATAGACAGGGTTGGGGGAGCTTTCTTT